The clone carrying this T cell receptor (beta chain) was detected ten times or more. The antigen is not known. This entry belongs to a study of T cells in Graves' hyperthyroidism and ophthalmopathy. It was uncontrolled infection, other autoimmune disease, pregnancy or lactation that excluded patients. Regions amplified from RNA transcripts were the TCR beta CDR3 regions. HTBI primers drove first-round RT-PCR of the TCR CDR3. MiXCR, run by TCRdb on the multiplex PCR reads, gives a single entry per CDR3 protein. Seen here are 200,000 to 250,000 distinct CDR3 sequences, more than 20% observed once, and the top ten hold around 32%. CDR3 length: 15 amino acids. Trimming stripped 3 bases from V and 5 bases from J, with 13 bases between. Whole-study findings and limits: Blood also carried most thyroid clonotypes expanded above 0.001.

V and J are TRBV12-3 or TRBV12-4 and TRBJ2-2; TRBD2 is a possible D gene (6 bases). The TCR originated in a woman aged 40 to 55 with Graves' ophthalmopathy. The sequencing sample was made of blood. The CDR3 protein is CASSFPAEGTGELFF. The CDR3 nucleotides read TGTGCCAGCAGTTTCCCAGCGGAGGGTACCGGGGAGCTGTTTTTT.